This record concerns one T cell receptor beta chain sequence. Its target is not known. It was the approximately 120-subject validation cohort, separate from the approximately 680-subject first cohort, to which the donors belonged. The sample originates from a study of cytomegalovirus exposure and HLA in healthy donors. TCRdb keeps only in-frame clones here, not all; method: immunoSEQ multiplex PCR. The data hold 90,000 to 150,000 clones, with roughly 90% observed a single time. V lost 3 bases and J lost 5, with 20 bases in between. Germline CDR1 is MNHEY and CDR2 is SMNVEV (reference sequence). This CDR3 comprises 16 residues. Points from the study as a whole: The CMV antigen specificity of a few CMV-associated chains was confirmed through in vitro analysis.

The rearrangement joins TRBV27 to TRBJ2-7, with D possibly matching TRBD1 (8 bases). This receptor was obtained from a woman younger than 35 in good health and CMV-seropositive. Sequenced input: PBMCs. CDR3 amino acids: CASSFSTGGVLNEQYF. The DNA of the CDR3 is TGTGCCAGCAGTTTCTCCACAGGGGGGGTTCTGAACGAGCAGTACTTC.